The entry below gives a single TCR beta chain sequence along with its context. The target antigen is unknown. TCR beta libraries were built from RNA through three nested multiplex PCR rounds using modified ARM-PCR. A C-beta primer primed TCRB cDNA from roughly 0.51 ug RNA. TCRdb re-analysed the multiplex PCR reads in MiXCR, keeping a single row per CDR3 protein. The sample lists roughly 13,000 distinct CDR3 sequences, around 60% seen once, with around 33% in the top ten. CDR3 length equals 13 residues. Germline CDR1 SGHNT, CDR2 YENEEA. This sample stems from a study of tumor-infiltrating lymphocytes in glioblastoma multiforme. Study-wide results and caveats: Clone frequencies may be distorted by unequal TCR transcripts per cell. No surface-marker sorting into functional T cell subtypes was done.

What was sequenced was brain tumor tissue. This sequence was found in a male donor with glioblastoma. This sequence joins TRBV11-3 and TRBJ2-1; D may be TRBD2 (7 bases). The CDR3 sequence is CLSSLRGEGEQFF. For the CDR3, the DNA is TGTCTCAGCAGCTTGAGGGGGGAGGGTGAGCAGTTCTTC.